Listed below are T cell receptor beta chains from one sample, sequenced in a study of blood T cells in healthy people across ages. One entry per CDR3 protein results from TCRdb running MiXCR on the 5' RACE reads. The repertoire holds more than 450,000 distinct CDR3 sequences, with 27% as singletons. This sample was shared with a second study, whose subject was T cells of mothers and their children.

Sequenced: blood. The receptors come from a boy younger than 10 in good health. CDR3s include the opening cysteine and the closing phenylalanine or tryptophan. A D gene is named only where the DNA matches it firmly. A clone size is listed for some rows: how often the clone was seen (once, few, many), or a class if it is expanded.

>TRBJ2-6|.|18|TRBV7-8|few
CASSPPGGRSSGANVLTF
TGTGCCAGCAGCCCCCCCGGGGGGCGAAGCTCTGGGGCCAACGTCCTGACTTTC
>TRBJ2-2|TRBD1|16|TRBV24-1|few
CATSDPGTGDTGELFF
TGTGCCACCAGTGATCCCGGGACAGGGGACACCGGGGAGCTGTTTTTT
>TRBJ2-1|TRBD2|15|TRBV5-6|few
CASSLELAGGYEQFF
TGTGCCAGCAGCTTGGAACTAGCGGGGGGATATGAGCAGTTCTTC
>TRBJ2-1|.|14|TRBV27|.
CASSLSSPNNEQFF
TGTGCCAGCAGTTTATCGAGCCCCAACAATGAGCAGTTCTTC
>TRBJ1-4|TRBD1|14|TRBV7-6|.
CASSTRQGGEKLFF
TGTGCCAGCAGCACCCGACAGGGTGGAGAAAAACTGTTTTTT
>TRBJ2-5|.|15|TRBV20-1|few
CSASFNSGGPRTQYF
TGCAGTGCTAGCTTTAATAGCGGAGGCCCCCGGACCCAGTACTTC
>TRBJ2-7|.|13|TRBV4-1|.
CASSHQLTYEQYF
TGCGCCAGCAGCCATCAGCTTACCTACGAGCAGTACTTC
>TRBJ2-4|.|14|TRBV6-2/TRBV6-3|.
CASSRGLFKNIQYF
TGTGCCAGCAGTCGAGGGCTATTCAAAAACATTCAGTACTTC
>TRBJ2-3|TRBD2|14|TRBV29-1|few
CSVVLAGSTDTQYF
TGCAGCGTTGTCCTAGCGGGGAGCACAGATACGCAGTATTTT
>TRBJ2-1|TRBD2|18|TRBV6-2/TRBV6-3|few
CASSYELAGVRSYNEQFF
TGTGCCAGCAGTTACGAACTAGCGGGAGTACGGTCCTACAATGAGCAGTTCTTC
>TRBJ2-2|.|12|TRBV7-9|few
CASSLNIRELFF
TGTGCCAGCAGCTTAAACATTCGGGAGCTGTTTTTT
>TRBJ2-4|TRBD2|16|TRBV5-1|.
CASSLGLAGTGDIQYF
TGCGCCAGCAGCTTGGGACTAGCGGGGACCGGGGACATTCAGTACTTC
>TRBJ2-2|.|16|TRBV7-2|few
CASSAVGKENTGELFF
TGTGCCAGCAGCGCGGTAGGCAAAGAGAACACCGGGGAGCTGTTTTTT
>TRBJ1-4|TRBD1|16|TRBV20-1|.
CSARSAQGAGNEKLFF
TGCAGTGCTAGAAGTGCACAGGGGGCGGGTAATGAAAAACTGTTTTTT
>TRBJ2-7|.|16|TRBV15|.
CATSRDLVEMGYEQYF
TGTGCCACCAGCAGAGATCTAGTGGAGATGGGTTACGAGCAGTACTTC
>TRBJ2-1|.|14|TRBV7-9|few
CASTISEDYNEQFF
TGTGCCAGCACCATTAGCGAGGACTACAATGAGCAGTTCTTC